The clone carrying this T cell receptor beta chain turned up a few times. The antigen is unknown. The source of the sample is a study of T cells in Graves' hyperthyroidism and ophthalmopathy. Broader study findings: Before onset, by a median of around 6.1 months, the model predicted ophthalmopathy. Ophthalmopathy was distinguished from stable hyperthyroidism by 13 V-J signatures.

CDR1 LGHNA and CDR2 YNFKEQ come from the germline V gene. CDR3 length equals 14 residues. V was shortened by 1 base and J by 7 bases, with 11 bases between the two germline ends. It was RNA transcripts that yielded the amplified TCR beta CDR3 regions. The TCR CDR3 first-round RT-PCR relied on the HTBI primer set. TCRdb re-derived calls from the multiplex PCR reads in MiXCR, one entry per CDR3 protein. This sample has fewer than 600,000 distinct CDR3 sequences; 13% to 15% occur once, and the top ten carry about 14%. Sample: blood. The sequence came from a woman aged 35 to 49 with Graves' hyperthyroidism. The chain couples TRBV4-2 to TRBJ2-1; either TRBD1 or TRBD2 may supply D (7 bases each). CDR3 region: CASSQAGGENEQFF. In DNA form, the CDR3 reads TGTGCCAGCAGCCAAGCAGGGGGGGAGAATGAGCAGTTCTTC.